This TCR beta chain was captured by sequencing in a study of cytomegalovirus exposure and HLA in healthy donors. Notes on this clone: Its antigen is unknown.

Overall study findings and caveats: Roughly even sequencing depth across donors was the assumption behind the presence/absence analyses. Accounts indicate the classifier identified cytomegalovirus status with strong specificity and sensitivity. In an earlier analysis, productive rearrangement rates for most beta V segments clustered near 87% or 30%. Information on immune exposure was restricted to one variable (CMV serostatus).

The CDR3 contains 11 residues. Trimming cost V 0 bases and J 8 bases, with 6 bases left between them. The germline gives CDR1 SQVTM, CDR2 ANQGSEA. Vbeta (60) and Jbeta (13) primers were used in the PCR. The table came from immunoSEQ multiplex PCR; TCRdb's copy has only in-frame clones and leaves some out. The table records 160,000 or so clones, about 79% of them present only once. The sequenced sample was PBMCs. The J gene is TRBJ2-3, the V gene TRBV29-1; the D is unclear. This TCR was recovered from a man between 40 and 49 years old in good health and CMV-seropositive. CDR3 amino acids: CSVEEAVTQYF. The CDR3, as DNA: TGCAGCGTTGAAGAGGCGGTTACGCAGTATTTT.